The clone carrying this T cell receptor beta chain has only a few counts. The antigen remains undetermined. This entry comes from a study of T cells in Graves' hyperthyroidism and ophthalmopathy. What was amplified from RNA transcripts were TCR beta CDR3 regions. First-round RT-PCR with HTBI primers amplified the TCR CDR3 region. TCRdb redid the calling of the multiplex PCR reads with MiXCR, one entry per CDR3 protein. The sample holds a few hundred thousand distinct CDR3 sequences, 40% to 50% seen once. V lost 6 bases and J 2 bases, leaving 13 bases between the germline ends. This CDR3 has 14 residues. Looked up from germline, CDR1 is SNHLY and CDR2 is FYNNEI. Uncontrolled infection, other autoimmune disease, pregnancy or lactation excluded patients. Study-level findings and limits: Also found in blood were most expanded thyroid clonotypes above 0.001. A model of 13 V-J features distinguished ophthalmopathy from stable hyperthyroidism. In validation, the model predicted ophthalmopathy. These predictions came a median about 6.5 months before onset.

V is TRBV2 and J is TRBJ2-5; D gene ambiguous. This clonotype originated in an adult woman with Graves' disease, either hyperthyroidism or ophthalmopathy (not recorded which). The specimen sequenced was peripheral blood or thyroid tissue (not recorded which). This chain's CDR3 is CASRIPDTQETQYF. CDR3 in DNA: TGTGCCAGCAGGATACCTGACACACAAGAGACCCAGTACTTC.